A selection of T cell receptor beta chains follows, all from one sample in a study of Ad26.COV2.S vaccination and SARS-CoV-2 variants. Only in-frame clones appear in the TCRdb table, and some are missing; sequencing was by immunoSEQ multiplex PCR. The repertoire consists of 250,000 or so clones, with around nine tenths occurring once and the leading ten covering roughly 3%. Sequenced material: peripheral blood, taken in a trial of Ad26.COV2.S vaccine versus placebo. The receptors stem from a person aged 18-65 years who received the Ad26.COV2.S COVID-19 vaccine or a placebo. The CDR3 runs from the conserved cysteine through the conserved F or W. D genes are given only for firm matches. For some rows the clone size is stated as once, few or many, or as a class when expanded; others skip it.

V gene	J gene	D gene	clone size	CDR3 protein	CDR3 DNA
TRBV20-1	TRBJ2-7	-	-	CSASILTYEQYF	TGCAGTGCTAGTATCCTCACATACGAGCAGTACTTC
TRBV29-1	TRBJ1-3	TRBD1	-	CSVETGTGTTGNTIYF	TGCAGCGTTGAGACCGGGACAGGGACCACTGGAAACACCATATATTTT
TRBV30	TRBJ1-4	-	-	CACRIGRLFF	TGTGCCTGTAGAATTGGAAGGTTGTTTTTT
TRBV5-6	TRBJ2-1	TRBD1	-	CASRSDRVDEQFF	TGTGCCAGCAGGTCGGACAGGGTTGATGAGCAGTTCTTC
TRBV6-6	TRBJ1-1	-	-	CASSSSGTPREAFF	TGTGCCAGCAGTTCCTCCGGGACACCCCGAGAAGCTTTCTTT
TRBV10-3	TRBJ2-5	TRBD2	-	CAISGIAGETQYF	TGTGCCATCAGTGGAATAGCGGGGGAGACCCAGTACTTC
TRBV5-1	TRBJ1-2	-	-	CASSLRGDRSNYGYTF	TGCGCCAGCAGCTTGAGGGGCGACAGGTCGAACTATGGCTACACCTTC
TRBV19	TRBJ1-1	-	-	CAVRGRDTEAFF	TGTGCCGTGCGGGGCCGCGACACTGAAGCTTTCTTT
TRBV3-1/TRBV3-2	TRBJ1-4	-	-	CASSPQRGGNEKLFF	TGTGCCAGCAGCCCGCAGAGGGGCGGTAATGAAAAACTGTTTTTT
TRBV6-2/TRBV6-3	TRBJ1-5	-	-	CASSSLNGGNQPQHF	TGTGCCAGCAGTTCCCTGAACGGCGGCAATCAGCCCCAGCATTTT
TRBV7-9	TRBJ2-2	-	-	CASSSGPGFTGELFF	TGTGCCAGCAGCTCAGGGCCGGGTTTCACCGGGGAGCTGTTTTTT
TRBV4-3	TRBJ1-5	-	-	CASSQDVPAGVQPQHF	TGCGCCAGCAGCCAAGATGTGCCCGCCGGAGTTCAGCCCCAGCATTTT
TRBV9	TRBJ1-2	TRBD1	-	CASSAGQGQYGYTF	TGTGCCAGCAGCGCGGGACAGGGACAATATGGCTACACCTTC
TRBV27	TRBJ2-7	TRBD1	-	CASSPSDRDEQYF	TGTGCCAGCAGCCCGTCGGACAGGGATGAGCAGTACTTC
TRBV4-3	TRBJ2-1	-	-	CASSHPISGGTYNEQFF	TGCGCCAGCAGCCATCCCATTTCCGGGGGTACCTACAATGAGCAGTTCTTC
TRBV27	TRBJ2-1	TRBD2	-	CASSQLAGSNEQFF	TGTGCCAGCAGCCAGCTAGCGGGAAGCAATGAGCAGTTCTTC
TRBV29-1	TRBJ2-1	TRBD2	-	CSVGLGLAGAGSYNEQFF	TGCAGCGTTGGCCTGGGACTAGCGGGAGCGGGCTCCTACAATGAGCAGTTCTTC
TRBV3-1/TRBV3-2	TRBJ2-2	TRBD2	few	CASSTRTSGTGELFF	TGTGCCAGCAGCACCCGGACTAGCGGAACCGGGGAGCTGTTTTTT
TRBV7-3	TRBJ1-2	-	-	CASSRGGGNYGYTF	TGTGCCAGCAGCCGAGGTGGGGGCAATTATGGCTACACCTTC
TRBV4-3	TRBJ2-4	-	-	CASSLERVNIQYF	TGCGCCAGCAGCCTAGAGCGGGTAAACATTCAGTACTTC
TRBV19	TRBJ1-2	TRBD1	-	CASSMGQRSYGYTF	TGTGCCAGTAGTATGGGACAGAGGAGTTATGGCTACACCTTC
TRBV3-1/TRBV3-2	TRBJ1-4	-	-	CASSQGRRGAASNEKLFF	TGTGCCAGCAGCCAAGGAAGAAGGGGGGCAGCCTCTAATGAAAAACTGTTTTTT
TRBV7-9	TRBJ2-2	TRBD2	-	CASSMLGTGGPPTGELFF	TGTGCCAGCAGCATGTTAGGAACGGGAGGTCCTCCAACCGGGGAGCTGTTTTTT
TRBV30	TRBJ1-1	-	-	CAWSVDLGAFF	TGTGCCTGGAGTGTGGACCTGGGAGCTTTCTTT
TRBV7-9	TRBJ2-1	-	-	CASSSSATNEQFF	TGTGCCAGCAGCTCCTCGGCCACTAATGAGCAGTTCTTC
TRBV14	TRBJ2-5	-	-	CASSQDYSRLETQYF	TGTGCCAGCAGCCAAGATTATAGTCGGCTGGAGACCCAGTACTTC
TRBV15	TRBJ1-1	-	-	CATSRDRGNTEAFF	TGTGCCACCAGCAGAGATCGGGGGAACACTGAAGCTTTCTTT
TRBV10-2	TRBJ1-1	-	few	CASRGGHTEAFF	TGCGCCAGCAGGGGGGGACACACTGAAGCTTTCTTT
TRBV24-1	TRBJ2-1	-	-	CATSDPPPRQEQFF	TGTGCCACCAGTGATCCACCACCCCGACAAGAGCAGTTCTTC
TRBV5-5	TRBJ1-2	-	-	CASSLVVGTNYGYTF	TGTGCCAGCAGCTTGGTAGTAGGTACTAACTATGGCTACACCTTC
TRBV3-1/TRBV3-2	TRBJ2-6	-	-	CASSVGPLISGANVLTF	TGTGCCAGCAGCGTGGGACCGTTAATCTCTGGGGCCAACGTCCTGACTTTC
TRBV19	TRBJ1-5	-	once	CASSTERNQPQHF	TGTGCCAGTAGTACCGAACGGAATCAGCCCCAGCATTTT
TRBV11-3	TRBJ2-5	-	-	CASSLDSLQETQYF	TGTGCCAGCAGCTTAGACAGCTTACAAGAGACCCAGTACTTC
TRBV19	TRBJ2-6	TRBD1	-	CASSIVMDRPTF	TGTGCCAGTAGTATAGTCATGGACAGGCCGACTTTC
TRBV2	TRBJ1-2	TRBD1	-	CASTPMPLQGAYGYTF	TGTGCCAGCACTCCGATGCCCCTACAGGGGGCCTATGGCTACACCTTC
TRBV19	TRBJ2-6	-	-	CASSRVQYGTPFGGANVLTF	TGTGCCAGTAGTAGGGTCCAATACGGGACCCCCTTTGGTGGGGCCAACGTCCTGACTTTC
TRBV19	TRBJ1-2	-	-	CASSTGSHGYTF	TGTGCCAGTAGTACAGGGAGCCATGGCTACACCTTC
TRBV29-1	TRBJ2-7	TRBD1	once	CSVEGGGLEQYF	TGCAGCGTTGAAGGAGGGGGCCTCGAGCAGTACTTC
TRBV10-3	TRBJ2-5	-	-	CAISESNSGWGETQYF	TGTGCCATCAGTGAGTCCAATTCGGGGTGGGGAGAGACCCAGTACTTC
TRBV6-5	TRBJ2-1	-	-	CASSYQRAYNEQFF	TGTGCCAGCAGTTACCAGAGGGCCTACAATGAGCAGTTCTTC
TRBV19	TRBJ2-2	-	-	CATRGVADSGELFF	TGTGCCACCAGAGGGGTAGCGGACTCCGGGGAGCTGTTTTTT
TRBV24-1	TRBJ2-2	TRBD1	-	CATSDFPGGPKNTGELFF	TGTGCCACCAGTGATTTTCCAGGGGGCCCCAAGAACACCGGGGAGCTGTTTTTT
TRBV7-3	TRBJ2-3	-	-	CASSLGGEDTQYF	TGTGCCAGCAGCTTAGGAGGTGAAGATACGCAGTATTTT
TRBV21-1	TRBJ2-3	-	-	CVLVVQGASDTQYF	TGTGTCCTAGTCGTGCAGGGGGCGTCAGATACGCAGTATTTT
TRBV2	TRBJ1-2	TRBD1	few	CASSSGTAYGYTF	TGTGCCAGCAGCTCCGGGACAGCATATGGCTACACCTTC
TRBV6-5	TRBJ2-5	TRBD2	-	CASRASLAGEYF	TGTGCCAGCAGGGCGAGCCTAGCGGGGGAGTACTTC
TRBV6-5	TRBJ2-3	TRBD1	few	CASGTVTDTQYF	TGTGCCAGCGGGACAGTTACAGATACGCAGTATTTT
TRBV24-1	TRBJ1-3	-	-	CATSDLRGNTIYF	TGTGCCACCAGTGATTTGCGAGGAAACACCATATATTTT
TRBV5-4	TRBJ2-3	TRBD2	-	CASSTRTSGIQDTQYF	TGTGCCAGCAGCACAAGGACTAGCGGGATACAAGATACGCAGTATTTT
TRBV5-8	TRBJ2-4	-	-	CASSLGSLAKNIQYF	TGTGCCAGCAGCTTAGGGTCCCTAGCCAAAAACATTCAGTACTTC
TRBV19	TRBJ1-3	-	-	CASTEIVGGGNTIYF	TGTGCCAGTACCGAAATTGTAGGAGGGGGAAACACCATATATTTT
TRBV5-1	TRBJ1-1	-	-	CASSPDRTVSLSEAFF	TGCGCCAGCAGCCCCGACCGGACGGTGAGTCTTAGTGAAGCTTTCTTT
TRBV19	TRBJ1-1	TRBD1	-	CASSILPGQGVATEAFF	TGTGCCAGTAGTATACTCCCGGGACAGGGAGTAGCCACTGAAGCTTTCTTT
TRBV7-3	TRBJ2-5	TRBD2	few	CASSPLAGIQETQYF	TGTGCCAGCAGCCCTTTAGCGGGCATCCAAGAGACCCAGTACTTC
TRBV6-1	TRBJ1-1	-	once	CASSDPRDTEAFF	TGTGCCAGCAGTGACCCGAGGGACACTGAAGCTTTCTTT